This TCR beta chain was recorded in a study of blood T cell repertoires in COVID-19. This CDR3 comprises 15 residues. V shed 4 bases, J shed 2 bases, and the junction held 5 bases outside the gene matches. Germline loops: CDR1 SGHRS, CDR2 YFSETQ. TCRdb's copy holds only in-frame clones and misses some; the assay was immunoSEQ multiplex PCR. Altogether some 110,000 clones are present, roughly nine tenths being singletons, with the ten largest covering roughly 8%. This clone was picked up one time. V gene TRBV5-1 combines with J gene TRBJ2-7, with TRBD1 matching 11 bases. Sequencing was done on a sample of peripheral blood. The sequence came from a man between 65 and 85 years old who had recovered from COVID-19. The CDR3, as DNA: TGCGCCAGCAGCCCACGGGGACAGGGGGCCTACGAGCAGTACTTC. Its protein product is CASSPRGQGAYEQYF.